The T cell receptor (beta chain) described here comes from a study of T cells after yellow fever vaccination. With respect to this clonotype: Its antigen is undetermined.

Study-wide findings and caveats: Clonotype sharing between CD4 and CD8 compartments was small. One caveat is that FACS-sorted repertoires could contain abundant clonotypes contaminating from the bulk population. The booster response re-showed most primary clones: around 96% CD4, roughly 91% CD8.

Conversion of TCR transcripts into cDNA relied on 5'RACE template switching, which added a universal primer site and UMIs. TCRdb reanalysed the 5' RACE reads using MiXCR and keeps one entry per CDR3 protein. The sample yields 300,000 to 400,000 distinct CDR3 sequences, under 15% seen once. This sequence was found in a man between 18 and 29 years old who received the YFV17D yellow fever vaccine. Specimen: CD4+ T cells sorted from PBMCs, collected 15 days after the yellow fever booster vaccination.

CDR3 coding DNA: TGTGCCACCAGCAGAGGGGGTTCGGCGGGTTTTAACACCGGGGAGCTGTTTTTT. Translating it yields CATSRGGSAGFNTGELFF. The J gene is TRBJ2-2, the V gene TRBV15, with D maybe TRBD2 (5 bases). Trimming stripped 1 base from V and 2 bases from J, with 17 bases between. The CDR3 is 18 residues long. The germline gives CDR1 LNHNV, CDR2 YYDKDF (reference sequence).